This TCR beta chain was identified during a study of blood T cell repertoires in COVID-19. The wider study: In each case, the material was cDNA or gDNA derived from T cells, B-cell-depleted T cells, or PBMCs.

In the authors' workflow: Reference gene primer amplification gave nucleated cell count estimates. The data were produced by immunoSEQ multiplex PCR, yet TCRdb's version contains in-frame clones alone and is incomplete. The D gene and trimming were derived from the DNA, and the V and J assignments and clone size from that table. The sample lists a few hundred thousand clones; roughly 88% were seen once. CDR3 length: 14 amino acids. Germline lookup yields CDR1 SGHRS and CDR2 YFSETQ. V shed 4 bases, J shed 6 bases, and the junction held 8 bases outside the gene matches. This TCR derives from a human donor with COVID-19, enrolled during active disease. The donor label of this sample is uncertain. The chain is built from TRBV5-1 and TRBJ1-2; TRBD1 agrees at 8 bases. The specimen sequenced was peripheral blood. The CDR3 loop is CASSQDRVVDGYTF. CDR3 bases: TGCGCCAGCAGCCAGGACAGGGTGGTGGATGGCTACACCTTC.